Included here is one T cell receptor beta chain sequence, with context. Its antigen remains undetermined. Base qualities are not provided; no much larger clone lies one nucleotide away. The data belong to a study of blood T cell repertoires in COVID-19 (dated by TCRdb to the early 2020s). Regarding the research as a whole: Collaborator samples came from the United States, Italy and Spain and covered acute and convalescent phases of COVID-19. The material from the prospective study consisted of cDNA or gDNA derived from T cells, B-cell-depleted T cells, or PBMCs. Deeply sampled blood TCRbeta repertoires from subjects exposed to, actively infected with, or recovered from COVID-19 were included in the dataset. The repertoires were released in a freely available public database intended as a resource for research on the immune response to SARS-CoV-2. Samples came from the ongoing ImmuneRACE study (first 160 participants) plus 1,254 subjects from 6 global collaborators. Nearly every sample came with metadata listing a de-identified subject ID, COVID-19 status, age in years and sex. Where available, HLA class I and class II types were taken from metadata supplied by the sample provider and were not determined by assay-based typing.

Participants in the prospective study were aged 18 to 89 years, lived in over 20 United States geographic areas, and enrolled through a virtual design. Cohort assignment in the prospective study relied on participant-reported clinical history from a screening survey and a study questionnaire. In the prospective study, whole blood, serum and a nasopharyngeal or oropharyngeal swab were collected from each participant by mobile phlebotomists. Additional blood draws and questionnaires over an approximately two-month period could optionally be provided by prospective study participants. Blood samples from the prospective study were shipped frozen or at room temperature prior to DNA extraction. TCRbeta CDR3 regions were amplified from genomic DNA using the immunoSEQ Assay, a bias-controlled multiplex PCR. As for how the authors treated the data: Within the assay, amplification of reference gene primers was used to estimate how many nucleated cells each sample contained. To quantify the absolute abundance of each unique TCRbeta CDR3 rearrangement, sequence reads were collapsed and filtered. Productive Simpson clonality was computed per sample as the square root of Simpson's diversity index over productive rearrangements. This is the immuneACCESS table as TCRdb keeps it, with only in-frame sequences that have V and J called. A part of the clones is gone; compared with another copy, unresolved V genes explain less than half, and the rest is unexplained. That table furnishes V, J and clone size, whereas the DNA furnished D and trimming. Across this sample there are 200,000 to 300,000 clones, with more than 75% seen only once. The ten largest clones represent 3% to 4% of the sample.

What the authors observed across the whole study: The amount of clinical and demographic metadata varied by source and participant and was provided uncurated.

The sample consisted of PBMCs or T cells enriched from blood (not recorded which). This TCR derives from a woman aged 40 to 50 with acute COVID-19.

The CDR3 has the sequence CASSQRGSYNEQFF. The DNA sequence reads TGTGCTAGTTCACAGCGGGGGTCCTACAATGAGCAGTTCTTC. The V and J genes are TRBV12-5 and TRBJ2-1; the central 8 bases match TRBD2. The germline V gene gives CDR1 as LGHNT and CDR2 as FRNRAP. The CDR3 runs 14 residues from the cysteine to the phenylalanine. Only the CDR3 DNA stays, 42 bases, in frame from base 1. V lost 8 bases and J lost 1 base, and the count of bases not matched to a germline gene is 4. Beyond the CDR3, the reference TRBV12-5 and TRBJ2-1 genes provide the residues; the full variable domain reads: DARVTQTPRHKVTEMGQEVTMRCQPILGHNTVFWYRQTMMQGLELLAYFRNRAPLDDSGMPKDRFSAEMPDATLATLKIQPSEPRDSAVYFCASSQRGSYNEQFFGPGTRLTVL.